Listed below are T cell receptor beta chains from one sample, sequenced in a study of T cell responses to AZD1222 COVID-19 vaccine. TCRdb's copy holds only in-frame clones and misses some; the assay was immunoSEQ multiplex PCR. The sample yields 75,000 to 100,000 clones, about nine tenths seen once. The source was peripheral blood, collected on day 0 of AZD1222 vaccination. These receptors were obtained from an adult in good health. CDR3s include the opening cysteine and the closing phenylalanine or tryptophan. Each record gives: CDR3 DNA, CDR3 protein, D gene, V gene, clone size, J gene. A D gene is named only where the DNA matches it firmly. Clone size is stated in some rows and not others, as once, few, many or a class when expanded.

CDR3 DNA: TGCGCCAGCAGCTTCGGACTAGCCGATACGCAGTATTTT; CDR3 protein: CASSFGLADTQYF; D gene: TRBD2; V gene: TRBV5-1; clone size: .; J gene: TRBJ2-3
CDR3 DNA: TGTGCCAGTAGTGGGGGGGGGACAGATACGCAGTATTTT; CDR3 protein: CASSGGGTDTQYF; D gene: TRBD2; V gene: TRBV19; clone size: .; J gene: TRBJ2-3
CDR3 DNA: TGTGCCAGCTCACTTAATTTGGCGGGGGGGCCGAGTAATGAGCAGTTCTTC; CDR3 protein: CASSLNLAGGPSNEQFF; D gene: TRBD2; V gene: TRBV18; clone size: .; J gene: TRBJ2-1
CDR3 DNA: TGTGCCAGCAGCGATAGATACCTCAGGGGGTCCAACTATGGCTACACCTTC; CDR3 protein: CASSDRYLRGSNYGYTF; D gene: TRBD1; V gene: TRBV5-5; clone size: .; J gene: TRBJ1-2
CDR3 DNA: TGTGCCACCAGCAGAGAATTGCTTCAGCCCCAGCATTTT; CDR3 protein: CATSRELLQPQHF; D gene: .; V gene: TRBV15; clone size: .; J gene: TRBJ1-5
CDR3 DNA: TGTGCCAGCAGCGTCTTGGGAGGACAGGGGGCTTTTGATGAGCAGTTCTTC; CDR3 protein: CASSVLGGQGAFDEQFF; D gene: TRBD1; V gene: TRBV9; clone size: .; J gene: TRBJ2-1
CDR3 DNA: TGTGCCAGTAGTAATTCAGGGGATGGAAACACCATATATTTT; CDR3 protein: CASSNSGDGNTIYF; D gene: .; V gene: TRBV19; clone size: .; J gene: TRBJ1-3
CDR3 DNA: TGTGCCAGCAGCGCCTCAGGGGTAGGGACTGAAGCTTTCTTT; CDR3 protein: CASSASGVGTEAFF; D gene: .; V gene: TRBV9; clone size: few; J gene: TRBJ1-1
CDR3 DNA: TGTGCCACCAGCAGCCCCACCATGGACAGGGATAAACTGTTTTTT; CDR3 protein: CATSSPTMDRDKLFF; D gene: TRBD1; V gene: TRBV15; clone size: .; J gene: TRBJ1-4
CDR3 DNA: TGTGCCAGCGTATCTGTGTATAACACTGAAGCTTTCTTT; CDR3 protein: CASVSVYNTEAFF; D gene: .; V gene: TRBV6-6; clone size: .; J gene: TRBJ1-1
CDR3 DNA: TGTGCCAGCAGCTTGATCGGGCGGGATGAGCAGTTCTTC; CDR3 protein: CASSLIGRDEQFF; D gene: .; V gene: TRBV5-5; clone size: .; J gene: TRBJ2-1
CDR3 DNA: TGTGCCAGCAGTTTAAGATCGATAAACACTGAAGCTTTCTTT; CDR3 protein: CASSLRSINTEAFF; D gene: .; V gene: TRBV28; clone size: .; J gene: TRBJ1-1
CDR3 DNA: TGCGCCAGCAGCTTGGCAAACAGGGGGCACGGCACTGAAGCTTTCTTT; CDR3 protein: CASSLANRGHGTEAFF; D gene: TRBD1; V gene: TRBV5-1; clone size: .; J gene: TRBJ1-1
CDR3 DNA: TGTGCCAGCAGAGGAGGGGTCGGATCACCCCTCCACTTT; CDR3 protein: CASRGGVGSPLHF; D gene: .; V gene: TRBV28; clone size: .; J gene: TRBJ1-6
CDR3 DNA: TGTGCCAGCAAGTTGGCCGAGGGAGGCAATCAGCCCCAGCATTTT; CDR3 protein: CASKLAEGGNQPQHF; D gene: .; V gene: TRBV2; clone size: .; J gene: TRBJ1-5
CDR3 DNA: TGTGCCAGCAGCTTACGACAGGCAACCTATGGCTACACCTTC; CDR3 protein: CASSLRQATYGYTF; D gene: .; V gene: TRBV7-9; clone size: .; J gene: TRBJ1-2
CDR3 DNA: TGCGCCAGCAGCCAAGATCGGGGAACGAGCAATCAGCCCCAGCATTTT; CDR3 protein: CASSQDRGTSNQPQHF; D gene: .; V gene: TRBV4-3; clone size: .; J gene: TRBJ1-5
CDR3 DNA: TGTGCCAGTGCCACTAGCGGGGATTACAATGAGCAGTTCTTC; CDR3 protein: CASATSGDYNEQFF; D gene: TRBD2; V gene: TRBV19; clone size: .; J gene: TRBJ2-1
CDR3 DNA: TGTGCCAGTAGTATAGAGACAGGGTCGTGGCAGCCCCAGCATTTT; CDR3 protein: CASSIETGSWQPQHF; D gene: TRBD1; V gene: TRBV19; clone size: .; J gene: TRBJ1-5
CDR3 DNA: TGTGCCAGCACCAGGGACACCATAATTGAAGCTTTCTTT; CDR3 protein: CASTRDTIIEAFF; D gene: .; V gene: TRBV6-6; clone size: .; J gene: TRBJ1-1
CDR3 DNA: TGTGCCAGCTCAGACAGCTCCTACAATGAGCAGTTCTTC; CDR3 protein: CASSDSSYNEQFF; D gene: .; V gene: TRBV18; clone size: .; J gene: TRBJ2-1
CDR3 DNA: TGTGCCAGCAGCTTAGACCCTGTCGACAGGGCAGGGGGCAAGCAGTTCTTC; CDR3 protein: CASSLDPVDRAGGKQFF; D gene: TRBD1; V gene: TRBV7-2; clone size: .; J gene: TRBJ2-1
CDR3 DNA: TGTGCCAGCTCACCAAGGTCAACACCGGGTGGAAACACCATATATTTT; CDR3 protein: CASSPRSTPGGNTIYF; D gene: .; V gene: TRBV18; clone size: .; J gene: TRBJ1-3
CDR3 DNA: TGTGCCAGCATAAGAAGGACAGGCCTTCTAAATTCACCCCTCCACTTT; CDR3 protein: CASIRRTGLLNSPLHF; D gene: TRBD1; V gene: TRBV2; clone size: few; J gene: TRBJ1-6
CDR3 DNA: TGCGCCAGCAGTGAAGGGACAGGGAGCACCGGGGAGCTGTTTTTT; CDR3 protein: CASSEGTGSTGELFF; D gene: TRBD1; V gene: TRBV10-1; clone size: .; J gene: TRBJ2-2
CDR3 DNA: TGTGCCAGCAGCTCCGGCAGGGTATCAGGAGCTTTCTTT; CDR3 protein: CASSSGRVSGAFF; D gene: .; V gene: TRBV7-8; clone size: once; J gene: TRBJ1-1
CDR3 DNA: TGTGCCAGCAGTGAGGGACGATATAGTGGGAGTGGTCAGCCCCAGCATTTT; CDR3 protein: CASSEGRYSGSGQPQHF; D gene: .; V gene: TRBV25-1; clone size: .; J gene: TRBJ1-5
CDR3 DNA: TGTGCCAGCAGCAAAGGACACGGCCTCACTGAAGCTTTCTTT; CDR3 protein: CASSKGHGLTEAFF; D gene: .; V gene: TRBV21-1; clone size: few; J gene: TRBJ1-1
CDR3 DNA: TGTGCCAGCAGTTTTTTGAATTTCGCTGAAGCTTTCTTT; CDR3 protein: CASSFLNFAEAFF; D gene: .; V gene: TRBV12-3/TRBV12-4; clone size: .; J gene: TRBJ1-1
CDR3 DNA: TGTGCCAGCAGCCAAGGAAATCAGGGTGCCGGGGAGCTGTTTTTT; CDR3 protein: CASSQGNQGAGELFF; D gene: .; V gene: TRBV3-1/TRBV3-2; clone size: .; J gene: TRBJ2-2
CDR3 DNA: TGTGCCAGCAGCCTGGTTGAGGGGACTGAAGCTTTCTTT; CDR3 protein: CASSLVEGTEAFF; D gene: .; V gene: TRBV7-2; clone size: .; J gene: TRBJ1-1
CDR3 DNA: TGCGCCAGCAGCCAAGAGTGGTCCCAAGGATACAATGAGCAGTTCTTC; CDR3 protein: CASSQEWSQGYNEQFF; D gene: .; V gene: TRBV4-1; clone size: .; J gene: TRBJ2-1
CDR3 DNA: TGTGCCAGCAGTTTGGGGGGTTTTACCACTGAAGCTTTCTTT; CDR3 protein: CASSLGGFTTEAFF; D gene: .; V gene: TRBV28; clone size: few; J gene: TRBJ1-1
CDR3 DNA: TGTGCCAGTAGTACCGGGACGGGGGGCCCCGGGTGGGAGACCCAGTACTTC; CDR3 protein: CASSTGTGGPGWETQYF; D gene: .; V gene: TRBV19; clone size: .; J gene: TRBJ2-5
CDR3 DNA: TGTGCCAGCAGCACACTCCCCGAGACCCAGTACTTC; CDR3 protein: CASSTLPETQYF; D gene: .; V gene: TRBV7-9; clone size: .; J gene: TRBJ2-5
CDR3 DNA: TGTGCCAGCAGCCGGACGCACCGCCGGGCGGAGCAGTTCTTC; CDR3 protein: CASSRTHRRAEQFF; D gene: .; V gene: TRBV3-1/TRBV3-2; clone size: .; J gene: TRBJ2-1
CDR3 DNA: TGCGCCAGCAGCCAACACAGAGACAATCAGCCCCAGCATTTT; CDR3 protein: CASSQHRDNQPQHF; D gene: .; V gene: TRBV4-1; clone size: .; J gene: TRBJ1-5
CDR3 DNA: TGTGCCAGCATATCTCCCGGGAACACTGAAGCTTTCTTT; CDR3 protein: CASISPGNTEAFF; D gene: .; V gene: TRBV6-5; clone size: .; J gene: TRBJ1-1
CDR3 DNA: TGTGCCAGCAGGAGGGACAGATATGGAAACACCATATATTTT; CDR3 protein: CASRRDRYGNTIYF; D gene: TRBD1; V gene: TRBV6-5; clone size: once; J gene: TRBJ1-3
CDR3 DNA: TGTGCCTGGAGTGTACCTGGGGAAGGCTCTGGAAACACCATATATTTT; CDR3 protein: CAWSVPGEGSGNTIYF; D gene: .; V gene: TRBV30; clone size: once; J gene: TRBJ1-3
CDR3 DNA: TGTGCCACTTCGGACAGGGACCCAGATACGCAGTATTTT; CDR3 protein: CATSDRDPDTQYF; D gene: TRBD1; V gene: TRBV27; clone size: .; J gene: TRBJ2-3
CDR3 DNA: TGTGCCAGCAGCTGGTCCGGGACAGGGACGTACTATGGCTACACCTTC; CDR3 protein: CASSWSGTGTYYGYTF; D gene: TRBD1; V gene: TRBV7-2; clone size: .; J gene: TRBJ1-2
CDR3 DNA: TGTGCCAGCAGAAAGTGCCCCCTAACCAATGAGCAGTTCTTC; CDR3 protein: CASRKCPLTNEQFF; D gene: .; V gene: TRBV6-7; clone size: .; J gene: TRBJ2-1
CDR3 DNA: TGTGCCAGCCACAGGGGTGCCGGGGAGCTGTTTTTT; CDR3 protein: CASHRGAGELFF; D gene: TRBD1; V gene: TRBV5-6; clone size: .; J gene: TRBJ2-2
CDR3 DNA: TGTGCCAGCAGCCCCGGTGGGACAGGGTATGCCGAGCAGTACTTC; CDR3 protein: CASSPGGTGYAEQYF; D gene: TRBD1; V gene: TRBV5-5; clone size: once; J gene: TRBJ2-7
CDR3 DNA: TGTGCCAGCTCACCAATTGGAGGGGGCAGGTCTGAAGCTTTCTTT; CDR3 protein: CASSPIGGGRSEAFF; D gene: TRBD1; V gene: TRBV18; clone size: .; J gene: TRBJ1-1
CDR3 DNA: TGTGCCAGCATAAACACTAATTTGAACACTGAAGCTTTCTTT; CDR3 protein: CASINTNLNTEAFF; D gene: .; V gene: TRBV7-9; clone size: .; J gene: TRBJ1-1
CDR3 DNA: TGTGCCAGCAGCTCTACAGGGGTAGGGACAGATACGCAGTATTTT; CDR3 protein: CASSSTGVGTDTQYF; D gene: TRBD1; V gene: TRBV7-3; clone size: .; J gene: TRBJ2-3
CDR3 DNA: TGTGCCAGCAAGGGACCGCTCCCCCTTGAAAATGAAAAACTGTTTTTT; CDR3 protein: CASKGPLPLENEKLFF; D gene: .; V gene: TRBV9; clone size: .; J gene: TRBJ1-4
CDR3 DNA: TGTGCCAGCAGCAGGGGGCGCAACCCATCTGAAGCTTTCTTT; CDR3 protein: CASSRGRNPSEAFF; D gene: TRBD1; V gene: TRBV7-8; clone size: .; J gene: TRBJ1-1
CDR3 DNA: TGTGCCAGCAGGCGTCCGGGACGGCGGCGGTATGGCTACACCTTC; CDR3 protein: CASRRPGRRRYGYTF; D gene: .; V gene: TRBV6-5; clone size: .; J gene: TRBJ1-2
CDR3 DNA: TGCGCCAGCAGGACTAGCGGGGGGGCCAATGAGCAGTTCTTC; CDR3 protein: CASRTSGGANEQFF; D gene: TRBD2; V gene: TRBV10-2; clone size: .; J gene: TRBJ2-1
CDR3 DNA: TGTGCCAGCAGCTCGGGACTAGCGGGGACAACCTCCTACAATGAGCAGTTCTTC; CDR3 protein: CASSSGLAGTTSYNEQFF; D gene: TRBD2; V gene: TRBV7-9; clone size: .; J gene: TRBJ2-1